The present T cell receptor (beta chain) was sequenced within a study of metastatic and nonmetastatic thyroid tumors. Overall study context: Repertoires of blood and of tissue (tumor or nodule) from malignant and benign thyroid patients were compared.

There were no patients who had received any treatment before thyroid surgery. V lost 0 bases to trimming and J lost 9 bases, with 7 bases between them. Per the germline V gene, CDR1 is SGHDT and CDR2 is YYEEEE. The CDR3 has 13 amino acids. Original methodology: Built for papillary thyroid cancer, a distant-metastasis classifier drew on CDR3 differences across clinicopathological groups. TCRdb re-analyzed the PCR reads using MiXCR. These V and J calls rely on TCRdb rather than the paper's analysis. In the table there are about 92,000 clones, 15% of which are singletons. This clone has at least ten counts.

The receptor comes from a female donor with papillary thyroid cancer or a benign thyroid nodule (not recorded which). Some clones in this sample may be carry-over from other donors' samples. The gene calls are TRBV5-6 and TRBJ1-6, with D hard to call. The sample was blood. CDR3 nucleotides: TGTGCCAGCAGCTTGGAGCCCAGTTCACCCCTCCACTTT. Translation gives CASSLEPSSPLHF.